Following are 29 T cell receptor beta chains from one sample sequenced in a study of T cell repertoires in cytomegalovirus infection. Each CDR3 protein is one row after TCRdb ran MiXCR on the reads. The sample lists 150,000 or so distinct CDR3 sequences, about 20% occurring once. No antigen has been identified for these receptors. The sample was CD8+ T cells from cultured PBMCs, taken from culture after CMV antigen stimulation. The receptors come from a human donor in good health (CMV status not recorded). Some clones in this sample may be carry-over from other donors' samples.

V usage is TRBV2 and J usage is TRBJ2-1; D remains unclear. With 3 bases removed from V and 8 bases from J, the gap between germline ends came to 8 bases. The germline V gene encodes CDR1 SNHLY and CDR2 FYNNEI. The CDR3 spans 12 residues. This CDR3 is CASSDRYHEQFF. The CDR3 DNA sequence: TGTGCCAGCAGTGACCGGTATCATGAGCAGTTCTTC.

The chain uses TRBV7-9 and TRBJ2-5; D is possibly TRBD2 (5 bases). Trimming stripped 3 bases from V and 5 bases from J, with 13 bases between. This CDR3 spans 14 amino acids. CDR1 is SEHNR, CDR2 FQNEAQ, per germline (reference sequence). The DNA of the CDR3 is TGTGCCAGCAGCTTCAGCGGTGAGAAGGAGACCCAGTACTTC. This gives the protein CASSFSGEKETQYF. The full variable domain, in which reference TRBV7-9 and TRBJ2-5 provide the parts outside the CDR3, is DTGVSQNPRHKITKRGQNVTFRCDPISEHNRLYWYRQTLGQGPEFLTYFQNEAQLEKSRLLSDRFSAERPKGSFSTLEIQRTEQGDSAMYLCASSFSGEKETQYFGPGTRLLVL.

The V gene is TRBV7-6, the J gene TRBJ1-4; D possibly corresponds to TRBD1 (5 bases). V was cut by 4 bases and J by 0 bases, with 9 bases left in between. The CDR3 loop spans 15 amino acids. Germline assignment: CDR1 SGHVS and CDR2 FNYEAQ. The CDR3 nucleotides read TGTGCCAGCAGCTCCCCGGGACCAACTAATGAAAAACTGTTTTTT. This codes for CASSSPGPTNEKLFF.

The chain is built from TRBV27 and TRBJ2-7, with TRBD2 as a possible D gene (6 bases). The V end lost 1 base, the J end lost 10 bases, and 11 bases lay between the germline ends. The length of the CDR3 is 12 residues. The germline V gene encodes CDR1 MNHEY and CDR2 SMNVEV (reference sequence). CDR3 amino acids: CASSLFGRTQYF. The CDR3 DNA reads TGTGCCAGCAGTTTATTCGGGAGAACTCAGTACTTC.

The J gene is TRBJ1-1, the V gene TRBV27; tentative D call: TRBD1 (6 bases). In germline, CDR1 is MNHEY, CDR2 SMNVEV (reference sequence). The germline V and J ends were trimmed by 5 bases and 7 bases, with 20 bases remaining between them. This CDR3 has 15 residues. The CDR3: CASSKPTGRSYEAFF. DNA of the CDR3: TGTGCCAGCAGTAAACCGACAGGCCGGTCTTATGAAGCTTTCTTT.

This chain connects TRBV12-3 or TRBV12-4 to TRBJ2-7; D gene uncertain. The CDR3 has 12 amino acids. V was trimmed by 1 base and J by 5 bases, leaving 6 bases between them. CDR3 sequence (DNA): TGTGCCAGCAGTTTAGACAGCCACGAGCAGTACTTC. Its translation is CASSLDSHEQYF.

In this sample, this clonotype turned up a few times. The chain uses TRBV7-8 and TRBJ2-6; D remains unclear. In germline, CDR1 is SGHVS, CDR2 FQNEAQ. V lost 5 bases, J lost 0 bases, and 8 bases lay in between. This CDR3 region has 15 residues. The CDR3 reads CASSMDGSGANVLTF. Here the CDR3 DNA reads TGTGCCAGCAGCATGGACGGCTCTGGGGCCAACGTCCTGACTTTC.

The genes are TRBV14 and TRBJ2-5; D remains unclear. V dropped 1 base and J dropped 5 bases, with 8 bases sitting between them. This CDR3 has 13 residues. The germline CDR1 and CDR2 sequences are SGHDN and FVKESK. For the CDR3, the DNA is TGTGCCAGCAGCCAAGGACGCTGGGAGACCCAGTACTTC. Protein: CASSQGRWETQYF.

This clonotype was detected a few times. The gene calls are TRBV12-3 or TRBV12-4 and TRBJ1-1; D unclear. The germline V and J ends were trimmed by 1 base and 1 base, with 4 bases remaining between them. The CDR3 is made up of 13 amino acids. CDR3 bases: TGTGCCAGCAGTTTAGGTTGGAACACTGAAGCTTTCTTT. Translated, it gives CASSLGWNTEAFF.

This sequence joins TRBV12-3 or TRBV12-4 and TRBJ1-1, with 7 positions matching TRBD1. The CDR3 loop spans 11 amino acids. Trimming removed 6 bases from V and 5 bases from J; junction bases left unmatched: 0. CDR3: CASRQGTEAFF. The CDR3 DNA is TGTGCCAGCAGACAGGGGACTGAAGCTTTCTTT.

This sequence joins TRBV4-1 and TRBJ1-2, with 9 bases lining up with TRBD1. This CDR3 has 14 residues. J gave up 6 bases and V 4 bases, and 6 bases lay outside the gene matches. Germline V gene data show CDR1 as MGHRA and CDR2 as YSYEKL. CDR3 DNA: TGCGCCAGCAGCCGAATCGACAGGGGGAATGGCTACACCTTC. Protein product: CASSRIDRGNGYTF.

This clonotype was observed a handful of times. The chain joins TRBV7-6 to TRBJ2-2; 8 bases fit TRBD2. The CDR3 covers 20 residues. J gave up 4 bases and V 1 base, and 17 bases lay outside the gene matches. Germline V gives CDR1 SGHVS, CDR2 FNYEAQ. The CDR3 loop is CASSLGLDKASSGSTGELFF. The CDR3 nucleotides read TGTGCCAGCAGCTTAGGACTGGACAAGGCGTCTAGCGGGTCCACCGGGGAGCTGTTTTTT.

The rearrangement uses TRBV7-8 and TRBJ2-3; 12 bases align to TRBD2. Germline CDR1 is SGHVS and CDR2 is FQNEAQ. V trimming: 4 bases; J trimming: 1 base; junction bases outside the gene matches: 12. The CDR3 runs to 19 residues. As DNA, the CDR3 is TGTGCCAGCAGCTCGCATCTAGCGGGGGGGCGTCGAGGCACAGATACGCAGTATTTT. Residues: CASSSHLAGGRRGTDTQYF. The variable domain in full, with the rest retrieved from reference TRBV7-8 and TRBJ2-3, is GAGVSQSPRYKVAKRGQDVALRCDPISGHVSLFWYQQALGQGPEFLTYFQNEAQLDKSGLPSDRFFAERPEGSVSTLKIQRTQQEDSAVYLCASSSHLAGGRRGTDTQYFGPGTRLTVL.

This clonotype has just a few counts. The chain recombines TRBV11-3 with TRBJ2-1, with 7 positions matching TRBD1. CDR1 and CDR2 (germline): SGHNT, YENEEA. This CDR3 has 15 amino acids. The J segment lost 3 bases and the V segment lost 4 bases, leaving 6 bases of the junction unmatched. DNA of the CDR3: TGTGCCAGCAGCTCCCGGGCAGGGGGCTACAATGAGCAGTTCTTC. The encoded protein is CASSSRAGGYNEQFF. The full variable domain, with the rest looked up from reference TRBV11-3 and TRBJ2-1, is EAGVVQSPRYKIIEKKQPVAFWCNPISGHNTLYWYLQNLGQGPELLIRYENEEAVDDSQLPKDRFSAERLKGVDSTLKIQPAELGDSAVYLCASSSRAGGYNEQFFGPGTRLTVL.

J is TRBJ2-7 and V is TRBV12-3 or TRBV12-4; 7 positions match TRBD2. With 2 bases clipped from V and 3 bases from J, the junction kept 4 bases outside the gene matches. CDR3 length equals 14 residues. CDR3 sequence: CASSLQRDGYEQYF. In DNA form, the CDR3 reads TGTGCCAGCAGTTTACAGCGGGATGGCTACGAGCAGTACTTC.

With regard to this clonotype: At one end the junction does not follow the germline gene, possibly because of a read error. The chain couples TRBV4-3 to TRBJ2-7; TRBD1 is a possible D gene (6 bases). The CDR3 spans 14 residues. Per the germline V gene, CDR1 is LGHNA and CDR2 is YSLEER. The CDR3 DNA reads as TGCCCCAGCAGCCAAGATAGGGGGACGTCCGAGCAGTACTTC. Protein: CPSSQDRGTSEQYF.

The gene calls are TRBV27 and TRBJ2-7; the match to TRBD2 covers 8 bases. Germline lookup yields CDR1 MNHEY and CDR2 SMNVEV (reference sequence). V was clipped by 6 bases and J by 6 bases; unmatched bases: 4. The CDR3 runs to 12 residues. This chain's CDR3 is CASSRRGGEQYF. CDR3 nucleotides: TGTGCCAGCAGCCGACGGGGGGGCGAGCAGTACTTC.

This clonotype has just a few counts. The V and J genes are TRBV6-6 and TRBJ2-7, with unresolved D. CDR1 is MNHNY, CDR2 SVGAGI, per germline (reference sequence). The CDR3 loop spans 13 amino acids. V was clipped by 2 bases and J by 1 base, with 6 bases between them. CDR3: CASSYAGSYEQYF. The CDR3 DNA sequence: TGTGCCAGCAGTTACGCCGGATCCTACGAGCAGTACTTC.

This clonotype was seen more than once but under ten times. The chain is built from TRBV12-3 or TRBV12-4 and TRBJ1-1, with D perhaps TRBD1 (6 bases). Trimming took off 7 bases at V and 1 base at J, with 10 bases between the two ends. This CDR3 is built from 13 residues. The CDR3 sequence is CASNGQPNTEAFF. CDR3 bases: TGTGCCAGCAACGGACAGCCGAACACTGAAGCTTTCTTT.

This clonotype came up a few times. The V and J genes are TRBV7-8 and TRBJ2-7; 8 bases map to TRBD1. The V segment lost 5 bases and the J segment 2 bases; nucleotides outside the gene matches: 11. This CDR3 spans 16 amino acids. Germline V CDR1 and CDR2: SGHVS, FQNEAQ. This chain's CDR3 is CASSRGAAGGPYEQYF. The CDR3 DNA reads as TGTGCCAGCAGCCGAGGAGCGGCAGGGGGCCCCTACGAGCAGTACTTC.

This clonotype occurred a few times. This chain links TRBV6-2 or TRBV6-3 with TRBJ2-6; no firm D call. CDR3 length: 15 amino acids. Trimming took off 2 bases at V and 0 bases at J, with 5 bases between the two ends. In germline, CDR1 is MNHEY, CDR2 SVGEGT. CDR3 residues: CASSYGDSGANVLTF. CDR3 DNA: TGTGCCAGCAGTTACGGTGACTCTGGGGCCAACGTCCTGACTTTC.

The rearrangement links TRBV7-6 to TRBJ2-1, with unresolved D. The CDR3 has 14 residues. Trimming took off 1 base at V and 6 bases at J, with 10 bases between the two ends. CDR1 SGHVS and CDR2 FNYEAQ come from the germline V gene. The CDR3 sequence is CASSLELGSNEQFF. Written as DNA, the CDR3 is TGTGCCAGCAGCTTAGAGTTGGGTTCCAATGAGCAGTTCTTC.

This clonotype was detected a few times. This sequence joins TRBV7-2 and TRBJ1-2, with no clear D. V lost 4 bases and J 2 bases, leaving 11 bases between the germline ends. Germline assignment: CDR1 SGHTA and CDR2 FQGNSA. The CDR3 extends over 14 amino acids. CDR3 in amino acids: CASSSDGPNYGYTF. DNA of the CDR3: TGTGCCAGCAGCTCCGACGGGCCCAACTATGGCTACACCTTC.

The chain is built from TRBV7-2 and TRBJ2-5; 12 nucleotides match TRBD2. V lost 2 bases to trimming and J lost 4 bases; unmatched junction nucleotides: 8. This CDR3 is built from 17 residues. Germline V gives CDR1 SGHTA, CDR2 FQGNSA. This CDR3 is CASSLRLAGGATETQYF. In nucleotides, the CDR3 is TGTGCCAGCAGCTTAAGGCTAGCGGGGGGGGCAACAGAGACCCAGTACTTC.

This CDR3 is CASSLGQSGEQFF. The DNA of the CDR3 is TGTGCCAGCAGCTTAGGACAGTCCGGTGAGCAGTTCTTC. The rearrangement joins TRBV7-8 to TRBJ2-1; TRBD1 might be the D (5 bases). The CDR3 is 13 residues long. Germline V CDR1 and CDR2: SGHVS, FQNEAQ. Trimming took off 1 base at V and 9 bases at J, with 10 bases between the two ends. The whole variable domain, filled in from reference TRBV7-8 and TRBJ2-1, reads GAGVSQSPRYKVAKRGQDVALRCDPISGHVSLFWYQQALGQGPEFLTYFQNEAQLDKSGLPSDRFFAERPEGSVSTLKIQRTQQEDSAVYLCASSLGQSGEQFFGPGTRLTVL.

The gene calls are TRBV12-3 or TRBV12-4 and TRBJ1-2; 7 bases line up with TRBD1. The V segment lost 4 bases and the J segment 3 bases; nucleotides outside the gene matches: 8. The CDR3 totals 15 residues. The CDR3 loop reads CASSSPQGRDYGYTF. The CDR3 region has the DNA TGTGCCAGCAGTTCACCACAGGGGAGGGACTATGGCTACACCTTC.

The chain has TRBV7-6 and TRBJ2-3; D unresolved. Trimming cost V 6 bases and J 0 bases, with 19 bases left between them. Germline V gene lookup returns CDR1 SGHVS and CDR2 FNYEAQ. This CDR3 spans 17 amino acids. The DNA of the CDR3 is TGTGCCAGCAGTGCCCTGGCGGCAGAAAGAAGCACAGATACGCAGTATTTT. Its translation: CASSALAAERSTDTQYF.

This clonotype was seen a few times. This chain links TRBV7-2 with TRBJ2-3; no clear D gene. Germline V CDR1 and CDR2: SGHTA, FQGNSA. The CDR3 totals 13 residues. With 5 bases removed from V and 4 bases from J, the gap between germline ends came to 10 bases. The CDR3 reads CASSPPRADTQYF. In DNA form, the CDR3 reads TGTGCCAGCAGCCCCCCCCGGGCAGATACGCAGTATTTT.

This clonotype has just a few counts. V and J are TRBV12-3 or TRBV12-4 and TRBJ2-5, with D unresolved. CDR3 size: 14 residues. Deletions cut 3 bases from V and 1 base from J, with 9 bases between. CDR3 sequence (DNA): TGTGCCAGCAGTTTGATCCGGTCCCAAGAGACCCAGTACTTC. Amino acid sequence: CASSLIRSQETQYF.